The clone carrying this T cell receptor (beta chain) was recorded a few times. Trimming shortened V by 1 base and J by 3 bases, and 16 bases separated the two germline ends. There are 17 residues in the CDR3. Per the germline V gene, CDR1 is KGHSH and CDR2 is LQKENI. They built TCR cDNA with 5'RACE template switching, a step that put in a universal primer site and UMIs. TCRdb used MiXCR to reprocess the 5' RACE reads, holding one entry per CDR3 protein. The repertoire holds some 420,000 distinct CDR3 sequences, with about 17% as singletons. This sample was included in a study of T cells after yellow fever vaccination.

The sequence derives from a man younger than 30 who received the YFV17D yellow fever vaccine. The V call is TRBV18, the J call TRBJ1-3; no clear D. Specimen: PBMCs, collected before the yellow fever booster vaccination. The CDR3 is CASSPQRATLGGNTIYF. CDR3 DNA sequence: TGTGCCAGCTCACCACAAAGGGCAACTCTGGGTGGAAACACCATATATTTT. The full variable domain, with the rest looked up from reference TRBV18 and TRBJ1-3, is NAGVMQNPRHLVRRRGQEARLRCSPMKGHSHVYWYRQLPEEGLKFMVYLQKENIIDESGMPKERFSAEFPKEGPSILRIQQVVRGDSAAYFCASSPQRATLGGNTIYFGEGSWLTVV.